The rows below give T cell receptor beta chains drawn from one sample of a study of tumor and adjacent non-tumor tissue in lung cancer. TCRdb reanalysed the multiplex PCR reads using MiXCR and keeps one entry per CDR3 protein. The data contain approximately 77,000 distinct CDR3 sequences, 80% to 90% of them seen just once; the ten biggest clones take up 45% to 55%. Input material: distant non-tumor lung tissue. All receptors come from a man between 60 and 70 years old with non-small cell lung cancer. Each CDR3 is given with its conserved first and last residue. D genes are given only for firm matches. Size is omitted from some rows. Given values are once, few, many or a class for expanded clones.

v_call: TRBV11-1; clone_size: .; j_call: TRBJ2-2; d_call: .; cdr3_aa: CASSLGGRNTGELFF; cdr3_nt: TGTGCTAGCAGCTTAGGCGGTAGAAACACCGGGGAGCTGTTTTTT
v_call: TRBV11-2; clone_size: .; j_call: TRBJ2-5; d_call: .; cdr3_aa: CASSSTGEERQYF; cdr3_nt: TGTGCCAGCAGCTCTACGGGAGAAGAGAGACAGTACTTC
v_call: TRBV7-2; clone_size: .; j_call: TRBJ1-3; d_call: .; cdr3_aa: CANSLEAYSGNTIYF; cdr3_nt: TGTGCCAACAGCTTAGAGGCGTACTCTGGAAACACCATATATTTT
v_call: TRBV27; clone_size: few; j_call: TRBJ2-7; d_call: TRBD2; cdr3_aa: CASSRLAGSYEQYF; cdr3_nt: TGTGCCAGCAGCCGCCTAGCGGGAAGCTACGAGCAGTACTTC
v_call: TRBV20-1; clone_size: .; j_call: TRBJ2-7; d_call: .; cdr3_aa: CSVRRVNSYEQYF; cdr3_nt: TGCAGTGTTAGGAGGGTAAACTCCTACGAGCAGTACTTC
v_call: TRBV12-3/TRBV12-4; clone_size: .; j_call: TRBJ1-1; d_call: TRBD1; cdr3_aa: CARSITMTGGMSTEAFF; cdr3_nt: TGTGCCCGCAGCATAACTATGACAGGGGGCATGAGCACTGAAGCTTTCTTT
v_call: TRBV6-1; clone_size: .; j_call: TRBJ1-3; d_call: .; cdr3_aa: CPSWISRNSIYF; cdr3_nt: TGTCCCAGCTGGATAAGCCGAAACAGCATATATTTT
v_call: TRBV9; clone_size: .; j_call: TRBJ2-5; d_call: .; cdr3_aa: CAISPRQSPQESQYF; cdr3_nt: TGTGCCATCAGCCCCCGACAGAGCCCTCAAGAGTCCCAGTACTTC
v_call: TRBV5-6; clone_size: .; j_call: TRBJ2-4; d_call: .; cdr3_aa: CASSLAGSVEDIRYF; cdr3_nt: TGTGCCAGCAGCTTGGCCGGGTCAGTTGAAGACATTCGGTACTTC
v_call: TRBV4-1; clone_size: once; j_call: TRBJ1-4; d_call: TRBD1; cdr3_aa: CASNLGQGGTVTNEKLFF; cdr3_nt: TGCGCCAGCAACCTTGGACAGGGGGGGACTGTAACTAATGAAAAACTGTTTTTT
v_call: TRBV11-2; clone_size: .; j_call: TRBJ1-3; d_call: .; cdr3_aa: CASSLHYAGTESTIYF; cdr3_nt: TGTGCAAGCAGCTTACACTATGCAGGGACGGAGAGCACCATATATTTT
v_call: TRBV11-3; clone_size: .; j_call: TRBJ2-3; d_call: .; cdr3_aa: CATSSGLLGGTDTQYF; cdr3_nt: TGTGCCACCAGCTCCGGTCTCTTAGGTGGCACAGATACGCAGTATTTT
v_call: TRBV11-3; clone_size: once; j_call: TRBJ1-1; d_call: .; cdr3_aa: CASHTHGRQTEAFF; cdr3_nt: TGTGCCAGCCACACGCACGGACGGCAGACTGAAGCTTTCTTT
v_call: TRBV4-2; clone_size: many; j_call: TRBJ2-5; d_call: .; cdr3_aa: CASSQDRGRQETQYF; cdr3_nt: TGTGCCAGCAGCCAAGATAGAGGTAGACAAGAGACCCAGTACTTC
v_call: TRBV4-3; clone_size: .; j_call: TRBJ2-1; d_call: TRBD1; cdr3_aa: CANRLKAGTGVGNEHFF; cdr3_nt: TGTGCCAACAGGCTTAAGGCAGGGACAGGGGTCGGGAATGAGCATTTCTTC
v_call: TRBV6-5; clone_size: once; j_call: TRBJ2-7; d_call: .; cdr3_aa: CVSSYSGIDQSYDQYF; cdr3_nt: TGTGTCAGCAGTTACTCGGGTATTGACCAGAGCTACGATCAGTACTTC
v_call: TRBV11-3; clone_size: few; j_call: TRBJ2-3; d_call: .; cdr3_aa: CASSLDPLEVGGRTETQYF; cdr3_nt: TGTGCCAGCAGCTTAGATCCCCTAGAGGTCGGGGGCCGCACAGAAACGCAGTATTTT
v_call: TRBV20-1; clone_size: .; j_call: TRBJ1-6; d_call: TRBD1; cdr3_aa: CIAERLGDRGNSPLHF; cdr3_nt: TGCATAGCTGAGCGCCTCGGAGACAGGGGTAATTCACCCCTCCACTTT
v_call: TRBV11-2; clone_size: .; j_call: TRBJ1-3; d_call: TRBD1; cdr3_aa: CAGSEQGSNSGNTIYF; cdr3_nt: TGTGCCGGTAGCGAACAGGGGTCGAACTCTGGAAACACCATATATTTT
v_call: TRBV9; clone_size: .; j_call: TRBJ1-5; d_call: .; cdr3_aa: CASSDSLRDSNQPQHF; cdr3_nt: TGTGCCAGCAGCGACAGCTTAAGGGACAGCAATCAGCCCCAGCATTTT
v_call: TRBV20-1; clone_size: .; j_call: TRBJ2-3; d_call: .; cdr3_aa: CSATWGADTQYF; cdr3_nt: TGCAGTGCTACGTGGGGGGCGGATACGCAGTATTTT
v_call: TRBV11-2; clone_size: .; j_call: TRBJ2-5; d_call: .; cdr3_aa: CASSSVYVQETQYF; cdr3_nt: TGTGCCAGCAGCTCTGTATATGTCCAAGAGACCCAGTACTTC
v_call: TRBV12-3/TRBV12-4; clone_size: many; j_call: TRBJ2-7; d_call: TRBD1; cdr3_aa: CASRKTGQGRYEQYF; cdr3_nt: TGTGCCAGCAGAAAAACCGGACAGGGACGGTACGAGCAGTACTTC
v_call: TRBV20-1; clone_size: .; j_call: TRBJ2-1; d_call: TRBD2; cdr3_aa: CSVRGGSYEQFF; cdr3_nt: TGCAGTGTACGCGGGGGAAGCTACGAGCAGTTCTTC
v_call: TRBV7-8; clone_size: many; j_call: TRBJ2-4; d_call: .; cdr3_aa: CASSLAFIQYF; cdr3_nt: TGTGCCAGCAGCCTTGCCTTTATTCAGTACTTC
v_call: TRBV12-3/TRBV12-4; clone_size: .; j_call: TRBJ2-5; d_call: .; cdr3_aa: CASSLGHEETHYF; cdr3_nt: TGTGCCAGCAGCCTGGGCCACGAAGAGACCCACTACTTC
v_call: TRBV6-1; clone_size: many; j_call: TRBJ2-3; d_call: .; cdr3_aa: CASTRSFGGTDTQYF; cdr3_nt: TGTGCCAGCACCCGAAGTTTTGGTGGCACAGATACGCAGTATTTT
v_call: TRBV11-3; clone_size: .; j_call: TRBJ2-1; d_call: TRBD2; cdr3_aa: CASSLDRLAVVGNEQSF; cdr3_nt: TGTGCCAGCAGCTTAGATCGACTAGCGGTTGTAGGTAATGAGCAGTCCTTC
v_call: TRBV11-2; clone_size: .; j_call: TRBJ1-1; d_call: TRBD1; cdr3_aa: CASSPPRGPLRGEAFF; cdr3_nt: TGTGCCAGTAGCCCCCCCAGGGGGCCATTGAGGGGTGAAGCTTTCTTT
v_call: TRBV6-5; clone_size: once; j_call: TRBJ2-7; d_call: .; cdr3_aa: CASSYPWGAYEQCF; cdr3_nt: TGTGCCAGCAGTTACCCATGGGGGGCCTACGAGCAGTGCTTC
v_call: TRBV6-5; clone_size: many; j_call: TRBJ1-1; d_call: .; cdr3_aa: CASSYSNKGDTEAFF; cdr3_nt: TGTGCCAGCAGTTACTCGAATAAGGGAGATACTGAAGCTTTCTTT